This TCR beta chain was recovered during a study of vaccination and CD4 T cells after COVID-19. The sample holds a few counts of this clonotype. As yet, its antigen is unknown. The CDR3 totals 12 residues. Per germline, CDR1 GTSNPN and CDR2 SVGIG (reference sequence). Trimming shortened V by 0 bases and J by 4 bases, and 6 bases separated the two germline ends. Sequencing of cultured CD4+ T cell DNA used the Oncomine TCR Beta short-read assay. TCRdb processed the PCR reads anew with MiXCR; each CDR3 protein has one entry. The profile shows approximately 16,000 distinct CDR3 sequences, 30% of them singletons. Treatment in this sample: roughly 10-day PBMC culture with coronavirus spike peptide pools or control peptides (ViraFEST assay). The authors cultured more than 1.5 million PBMCs per well with about 10 IU/ml IL-2 and 10 ug/ml peptide pools.

The specimen was cultured CD4+ T cells from blood. The TCR originated in a human donor with COVID-19. The rearrangement joins TRBV30 to TRBJ1-2; D unclear. The CDR3 reads CAWSVAIYGYTF. The CDR3 DNA sequence: TGTGCCTGGAGTGTAGCAATCTATGGCTACACCTTC.